This T cell receptor beta chain was profiled in a study of T-cell memory formation after mild COVID-19. TCRdb independently ran MiXCR on the 5' RACE reads; one entry per CDR3 protein. Of over 120,000 distinct CDR3 sequences listed, 15% to 20% were seen once; the top ten hold around 2%. CDR1 and CDR2 (germline): SGHTA, FQGNSA. V dropped 5 bases and J dropped 4; count of bases not matched to a gene: 5. CDR3 length equals 15 residues. This chain links TRBV7-2 with TRBJ2-5; 12 bases are a match to TRBD2. The receptor was derived from an adult woman who had mild COVID-19 (a few samples of this study predate the infection). Cell type and time point are not known. The sequenced material came from PBMCs or a T cell subset sorted from them (not recorded which). The CDR3 sequence is CASSGKGLAGETQYF. Here the CDR3 DNA reads TGTGCCAGCAGCGGGAAGGGACTAGCGGGAGAGACCCAGTACTTC.